A few counts support the clone carrying this TCR beta chain. The antigen is undetermined. Via MiXCR, TCRdb re-called the 5' RACE reads, giving one row per CDR3 protein. The sample holds roughly 350,000 distinct CDR3 sequences, 9% to 15% seen once. These data are taken from a study of identical twins. Whole-study results and caveats: Twin-shared out-of-frame alpha sequences showed excess low generation probability.

The CDR3 covers 12 residues. The germline V gene has CDR1 SQVTM and CDR2 ANQGSEA. Trimming shortened V by 4 bases and J by 6 bases, and 9 bases separated the two germline ends. No donor was unhealthy or non-Caucasian. These data also featured in a second study, about yellow fever vaccine responses in identical twins.

What was sequenced was CD8+ T cells sorted from blood. This chain connects TRBV29-1 to TRBJ2-2; tentative D call: TRBD2 (6 bases). This TCR was recovered from a woman aged 18-35 years in good health. The CDR3 sequence is CSVAGVAGELFF. The CDR3 nucleotides are TGCAGCGTTGCGGGGGTCGCCGGGGAGCTGTTTTTT.